This paragraph reports one T cell receptor (beta chain). The entry originates in a study of blood T cell repertoires in COVID-19. Across the study: Collection of acute and convalescent COVID-19 samples took place in the United States, Italy and Spain. The cDNA or gDNA used as material had been derived from T cells, B-cell-depleted T cells, or PBMCs.

TCRdb's copy holds only in-frame clones and misses some; the assay was immunoSEQ multiplex PCR. Altogether about 240,000 clones are present, about four fifths being singletons, with the ten largest covering 1.9%. The specimen was peripheral blood. The receptor comes from a man aged 25-45 years who had recovered from COVID-19.

CDR3 sequence: CASSLETYYGYTF. CDR3 bases: TGTGCCAGCAGTTTAGAGACATACTATGGCTACACCTTC. The rearrangement links TRBV12-3 or TRBV12-4 to TRBJ1-2; D unclear. With 1 base removed from V and 3 bases from J, the gap between germline ends came to 6 bases. The CDR3 spans 13 residues.